This T cell receptor beta chain appears in the sequencing data of a study of T cell responses to AZD1222 COVID-19 vaccine (dated by TCRdb to about 2021). Looking at the study overall: A total of 233 trial participants underwent TCR sequencing, of whom about 210 received two doses of AZD1222 and around 25 received two doses of the MenACWY control vaccine. Trial participants were enrolled by age into subgroups of 18-55, 56-69 and 70-plus years, and 148, 28 and 57 TCR-sequenced participants, respectively, were included in these subgroups. Points the paper makes about the study in general: Only a handful of AZD1222 recipients were SARS-CoV-2 seropositive at baseline, limiting conclusions about previously exposed vaccinees. Most participants were white British and females outnumbered males, and the authors suggested that clonal diversity may have been underestimated. The whole spike protein was spanned by vaccine-associated CD4 TCRs, and dominant responses were seen in regions 160-218 and 743-854. Reportedly, almost half of the unique spike-specific TCRs recognized epitopes lying outside the regions that are mutated in the B.1.351 and B.1.1.7 variants. In the small 56-69-year group, the increase in depth fell short of significance, most likely because of low power. After two AZD1222 doses, both the breadth and the depth of spike-specific TCRs were significantly higher than at day 0 and than in MenACWY recipients. No day 14 peak-response samples were available, so repertoires were characterized only after the peak T cell response.

The time point label for this specimen denotes: about 28 days (+/-7) after the second vaccine dose. The sample's treatment or condition label, decoded: meningococcal conjugate vaccine given as trial control. Vaccinee samples were obtained from the UK trials COV001 and COV002, which included a single-blind randomized controlled phase 2/3 trial of AZD1222 (ChAdOx1 nCoV-19) in healthy adults. Trial participant PBMC samples were collected at day 0 and day 28 after the second dose for TCRbeta chain sequencing. In this sample, this clone turned up many times. Its antigen target is currently unknown. Per-nucleotide qualities are absent, and no much larger clonotype sits a single base away. Including cysteine and phenylalanine, the CDR3 has 14 amino acids. CDR3 DNA only is kept here, 42 bases in frame from base 1. V loses 1 base of germline sequence and J loses 0 bases, and the interval between the two ends is 4 bases. The germline V gene yields SGHNT for CDR1 and YENEEA for CDR2.

The CDR3 regions of human TCRbeta chains were analyzed by immunosequencing. Turning to the authors' computational methods: TCRs in the repertoires were matched against a reference library of SARS-CoV-2-specific TCRs that had been generated with the MIRA antigen-specificity platform. Breadth was defined as the fraction of unique TCRs that were SARS-CoV-2-associated, and depth was defined as the fraction of total T cells that were SARS-CoV-2-associated. Using the MIRA data, every spike-specific TCR was mapped to the spike region that the TCR reacted to and assigned to either a CD4 or a CD8 class. Log10-transformed breadth and depth values were compared by one-way ANOVA with Sidak's multiple comparisons tests. Sourced from immuneACCESS, this table was stored by TCRdb with only in-frame sequences that have V and J called. A share of the clones is absent; for the studies checked, an unresolved V gene accounts for under half, and the remainder has no known explanation. V, J and clone size reflect that table, while D and trimming were determined from the DNA. This sample has fewer than 80,000 clones in its table, and about nine tenths of those were observed once. The top ten clonotypes cover 10% of the sample.

This sequence uses TRBV11-3 and TRBJ2-1; the D gene identity is not certain. The clonotype was recovered from an adult who received the MenACWY meningococcal vaccine as a control. The sample was peripheral blood, taken 28 days after the second dose of the MenACWY control vaccine. The DNA sequence reads TGTGCCAGCAGCTTAGGGGGCTCCTACAATGAGCAGTTCTTC. Its protein reads: CASSLGGSYNEQFF.